Listed here are 14 T cell receptor beta chains from one sample, sequenced in a study of PD-L1 blockade in urothelial cancer. The table came from immunoSEQ multiplex PCR; TCRdb's copy has only in-frame clones and leaves some out. The sample lists around 51,000 clones; roughly 86% were seen once. The specimen comprised PBMCs, sampled around atezolizumab (anti-PD-L1) treatment. The origin of the receptors is a man in his sixties with urothelial cancer.

This rearrangement joins TRBV27 to TRBJ2-5; 9 bases are shared with TRBD1. The CDR3 length is 14 residues. Germline V gene lookup returns CDR1 MNHEY and CDR2 SMNVEV (reference sequence). V lost 5 bases and J lost 5; bases outside the gene matches: 6. The CDR3 loop is CASSEDRGRETQYF. The CDR3 region has the DNA TGTGCCAGCAGTGAGGACAGGGGTAGGGAGACCCAGTACTTC.

This chain uses TRBV9 with TRBJ2-1; D gene unclear. CDR1 and CDR2 from the germline V gene are SGDLS and YYNGEE. This CDR3 comprises 11 residues. Trimming stripped 3 bases from V and 6 bases from J, with 4 bases between. The CDR3 is CASSGLNEQFF. CDR3 DNA: TGTGCCAGCAGCGGACTCAATGAGCAGTTCTTC.

The CDR3 DNA follows: TGTGCCAGCAGTCCGCTAGCAAACACCGGGGAGCTGTTTTTT. It encodes CASSPLANTGELFF. V is TRBV7-2 and J is TRBJ2-2; maybe TRBD2 (5 bases). Germline CDR1 is SGHTA and CDR2 is FQGNSA. The CDR3 consists of 14 residues. The germline V and J ends were trimmed by 6 bases and 2 bases, with 10 bases remaining between them.

The chain combines TRBV6-5 with TRBJ2-1; D is uncertain. Germline CDR1 reads MNHEY; CDR2 reads SVGAGI. This CDR3 spans 12 amino acids. V lost 4 bases and J lost 7, with 8 bases in between. CDR3 bases: TGTGCCAGCAGTTTGACACGGAATGAGCAGTTCTTC. Translated, it gives CASSLTRNEQFF.

J is TRBJ2-7 and V is TRBV27; 13 bases are shared with TRBD2. Germline-derived CDR1 and CDR2 are MNHEY and SMNVEV (reference sequence). This CDR3 region has 14 residues. J was trimmed by 4 bases and V by 6 bases; bases with no gene match: 3. This CDR3 reads CASSRLAGGYEQYF. DNA of the CDR3: TGTGCCAGCAGCAGACTAGCGGGAGGTTACGAGCAGTACTTC.

The chain uses TRBV5-1 and TRBJ2-2; D is undetermined. Per germline, CDR1 SGHRS and CDR2 YFSETQ. The CDR3 contains 15 residues. The V gene lost 4 bases and the J gene lost 0 bases, with 10 bases spanning the gap. The CDR3 sequence is CASSPMSANTGELFF. As DNA, the CDR3 is TGCGCCAGCAGCCCGATGAGTGCGAACACCGGGGAGCTGTTTTTT.

The genes are TRBV2 and TRBJ1-5; no definite D call. V was cut by 1 base and J by 2 bases, with 6 bases left in between. Germline CDR1 SNHLY, CDR2 FYNNEI. CDR3 length: 14 residues. CDR3 sequence (DNA): TGTGCCAGCAGTGAAGTGGCAGGCAATCAGCCCCAGCATTTT. It codes for CASSEVAGNQPQHF. The full variable domain, its missing parts supplied by reference TRBV2 and TRBJ1-5, is EPEVTQTPSHQVTQMGQEVILRCVPISNHLYFYWYRQILGQKVEFLVSFYNNEISEKSEIFDDQFSVERPDGSNFTLKIRSTKLEDSAMYFCASSEVAGNQPQHFGDGTRLSIL.

This sequence joins TRBV7-8 and TRBJ2-6, with 9 bases lining up with TRBD1. With 4 bases clipped from V and 0 bases from J, the junction kept 7 bases outside the gene matches. The CDR3 is 18 amino acids. Per germline, CDR1 SGHVS and CDR2 FQNEAQ. CDR3 DNA: TGTGCCAGCAGCTCCCGGGACAGGGAGTCCTCTGGGGCCAACGTCCTGACTTTC. Translated: CASSSRDRESSGANVLTF.

This rearrangement joins TRBV14 to TRBJ1-1; 7 nucleotides match TRBD1. This CDR3 region has 14 residues. The V and J ends lost 4 bases and 1 base, in that order; junction bases with no gene match: 3. The germline CDR1 and CDR2 sequences are SGHDN and FVKESK. This CDR3 is CASSLRTGNTEAFF. The DNA of the CDR3 is TGTGCCAGCAGCCTCCGGACAGGGAACACTGAAGCTTTCTTT. Looking up the rest from reference TRBV14 and TRBJ1-1 gives the full variable domain: EAGVTQFPSHSVIEKGQTVTLRCDPISGHDNLYWYRRVMGKEIKFLLHFVKESKQDESGMPNNRFLAERTGGTYSTLKVQPAELEDSGVYFCASSLRTGNTEAFFGQGTRLTVV.

J is TRBJ2-5 and V is TRBV6-5; D call uncertain. Trimming left V 0 bases short and J 4 bases short, with 6 bases between. The CDR3 runs 13 residues. The germline CDR1 and CDR2 sequences are MNHEY and SVGAGI. CDR3 in DNA: TGTGCCAGCAGTTACTCGAGAGTAGAGACCCAGTACTTC. It translates to CASSYSRVETQYF.

The chain recombines TRBV27 with TRBJ2-7; a weak D match, TRBD2 (6 bases). V lost 4 bases and J 6 bases, leaving 13 bases between the germline ends. The CDR3 length is 13 residues. Germline V gene sequence: CDR1 MNHEY, CDR2 SMNVEV (reference sequence). CDR3 sequence reads: CASSSSRGFEQYF. The DNA for the CDR3 is TGTGCCAGCAGTTCAAGCCGGGGGTTCGAGCAGTACTTC.

This chain joins TRBV5-6 and TRBJ2-7, with D maybe TRBD1 (5 bases). Trimming took off 2 bases at V and 6 bases at J, with 12 bases between the two ends. This CDR3 spans 13 amino acids. Germline values: CDR1 SGHDT, CDR2 YYEEEE. The CDR3 bases are TGTGCCAGCAGCTTCCAGGGATGGGGCGAGCAGTACTTC. Protein: CASSFQGWGEQYF.

J is TRBJ2-7 and V is TRBV7-3; a possible D gene is TRBD1 (5 bases). Germline V lookup: CDR1 SGHTA, CDR2 FQGTGA. The V gene lost 3 bases and the J gene lost 5 bases, with 14 bases spanning the gap. The CDR3 has 14 amino acids. The chain's CDR3 is CASSLAGPSHEQYF. DNA of the CDR3: TGTGCCAGCAGCTTGGCAGGGCCCAGCCACGAGCAGTACTTC.

The chain links TRBV14 to TRBJ2-3; the match to TRBD2 covers 15 bases. Germline V gene data show CDR1 as SGHDN and CDR2 as FVKESK. V gave up 5 bases and J gave up 11 bases; unmatched junction bases: 8. This CDR3 region has 15 residues. The CDR3 nucleotides read TGTGCCAGCAGCAGGACTAGCGGGAGGGCCGGCGTGCAGTATTTT. It translates to CASSRTSGRAGVQYF.